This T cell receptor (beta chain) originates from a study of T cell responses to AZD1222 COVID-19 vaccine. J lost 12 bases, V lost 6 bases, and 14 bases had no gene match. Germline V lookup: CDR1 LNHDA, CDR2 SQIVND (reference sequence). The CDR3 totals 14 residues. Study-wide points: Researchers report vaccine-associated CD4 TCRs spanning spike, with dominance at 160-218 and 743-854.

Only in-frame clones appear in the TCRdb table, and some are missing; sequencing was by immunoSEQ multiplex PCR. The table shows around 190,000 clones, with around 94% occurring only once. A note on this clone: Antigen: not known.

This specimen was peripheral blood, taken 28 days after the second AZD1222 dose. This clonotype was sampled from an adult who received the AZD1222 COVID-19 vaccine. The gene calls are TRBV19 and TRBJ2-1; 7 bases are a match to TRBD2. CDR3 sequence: CASSQAGPSGAQFF. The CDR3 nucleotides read TGTGCCAGTAGCCAAGCGGGACCGTCTGGCGCGCAGTTCTTC.